Listed below are T cell receptor beta chains from one sample, sequenced in a study of T cells in Graves' hyperthyroidism and ophthalmopathy. TCRdb analysed the multiplex PCR reads with MiXCR anew, one entry per CDR3 protein. Of 500,000 to 750,000 distinct CDR3 sequences listed, 35% to 55% are singletons. The sequencing input was peripheral blood or thyroid tissue (not recorded which). All receptors derive from a woman between 18 and 30 years old with Graves' hyperthyroidism. CDR3s include the opening cysteine and the closing phenylalanine or tryptophan. A D gene is named only where the DNA matches it firmly. A row's size may be missing; if present it is once, few, many or a size class.

d_gene	abundance	v_gene	j_gene	CDR3aa	CDR3nt
NA	many	TRBV28	TRBJ1-6	CASRPSGSYNSPLHF	TGTGCCAGCAGGCCGTCGGGGTCCTATAATTCACCCCTCCACTTT
TRBD2	NA	TRBV15	TRBJ2-7	CATSTAGGPSYEQYF	TGTGCCACCAGCACTGCGGGAGGGCCATCCTACGAGCAGTACTTC
NA	many	TRBV5-1	TRBJ2-6	CASSFASAYSGANVLTF	TGCGCCAGCAGCTTTGCCTCAGCTTACTCTGGGGCCAACGTCCTGACTTTC
NA	many	TRBV9	TRBJ1-1	CASSPPDLNTEAFF	TGTGCCAGCAGCCCCCCGGATCTGAACACTGAAGCTTTCTTT
NA	NA	TRBV7-4	TRBJ1-2	CASSLGRADYGYTF	TGTGCCAGCAGCTTGGGTAGGGCCGACTATGGCTACACCTTC
NA	NA	TRBV7-2	TRBJ2-5	CASSLEWGETQYF	TGTGCCAGCAGCTTAGAGTGGGGGGAGACCCAGTACTTC
NA	many	TRBV7-6	TRBJ2-6	CASSYRQAGANVLTF	TGTGCCAGCAGCTATAGGCAGGCTGGGGCCAACGTCCTGACTTTC
TRBD2	NA	TRBV7-2	TRBJ2-1	CASSLGGISYNEQFF	TGTGCCAGCAGCTTGGGGGGGATCTCCTACAATGAGCAGTTCTTC
TRBD1	many	TRBV4-3	TRBJ1-1	CASSQSTGVTEAFF	TGCGCCAGCAGCCAATCTACAGGGGTCACTGAAGCTTTCTTT
NA	NA	TRBV7-3	TRBJ2-3	CASSYRGIGTDTQYF	TGTGCCAGCAGCTATAGGGGTATTGGTACAGATACGCAGTATTTT
NA	NA	TRBV5-1	TRBJ2-3	CASSLYKYF	TGCGCCAGCAGCTTGTACAAGTATTTT
NA	NA	TRBV20-1	TRBJ2-7	CSATRVNEQYF	TGCAGTGCCACCAGAGTCAATGAGCAGTACTTC
TRBD2	many	TRBV24-1	TRBJ2-3	CAISPGTSDTDTQYF	TGTGCCATCTCTCCCGGGACTAGCGACACAGATACGCAGTATTTT
NA	NA	TRBV3-2	TRBJ2-5	CASSHSQGGISRKTQYF	TGTGCCAGCAGCCATTCTCAAGGGGGAATAAGTCGAAAGACCCAGTACTTC
NA	NA	TRBV11-2	TRBJ2-5	CASSRSETQYF	TGTGCCAGCAGCCGATCAGAGACCCAGTACTTC
NA	many	TRBV7-9	TRBJ2-2	CASSLQELFF	TGTGCCAGCAGCCTGCAGGAGCTGTTTTTT
NA	NA	TRBV20-1	TRBJ2-7	CSASGAHEQYF	TGCAGTGCTAGCGGGGCCCACGAGCAGTACTTC
NA	once	TRBV12-3/TRBV12-4	TRBJ1-4	CASSFQEDGPSEKLFF	TGTGCCAGCAGTTTCCAGGAAGATGGACCTAGTGAAAAACTGTTTTTT
NA	NA	TRBV7-2	TRBJ1-5	CASSLGVGVQTQHF	TGTGCCAGCAGCTTAGGCGTGGGAGTACAGACCCAGCATTTT
NA	many	TRBV5-1	TRBJ1-1	CASSLVEGRGVFF	TGCGCCAGCAGCTTGGTCGAGGGCCGTGGAGTTTTCTTT
TRBD2	many	TRBV10-3	TRBJ2-2	CAISESPTSGGPRDGELFF	TGTGCCATCAGTGAGTCACCGACTAGCGGGGGGCCACGGGACGGGGAGCTGTTTTTT
NA	many	TRBV27	TRBJ1-2	CASSSGHGYTF	TGTGCCAGCAGTTCGGGGCATGGCTACACCTTC
NA	few	TRBV6-4	TRBJ2-2	CASTEPGNARELFF	TGTGCCAGCACCGAACCGGGCAATGCCAGGGAGCTGTTTTTT
NA	NA	TRBV6-1	TRBJ1-1	CASPLDLNTEAFF	TGTGCCAGCCCTTTGGACCTGAACACTGAAGCTTTCTTT
NA	NA	TRBV5-4	TRBJ2-5	CASSLVGNSQETRYF	TGTGCCAGCAGCTTGGTTGGAAACAGCCAAGAGACCCGGTACTTC
TRBD1	NA	TRBV7-9	TRBJ1-5	CASSLGRDRGEETQHF	TGTGCCAGCAGCTTAGGGCGGGACAGGGGAGAGGAGACCCAGCATTTT
TRBD2	few	TRBV19	TRBJ2-2	CASRWGLVPGELFF	TGTGCCAGTAGATGGGGACTAGTTCCCGGGGAGCTGTTTTTT
NA	many	TRBV9	TRBJ2-7	CASSGGTYEQYF	TGTGCCAGCAGCGGAGGGACCTACGAGCAGTACTTC
NA	many	TRBV20-1	TRBJ2-7	CSARGLRSYEQYF	TGCAGTGCTCGGGGACTGCGTTCCTACGAGCAGTACTTC
NA	NA	TRBV10-3	TRBJ2-7	CAISEGDVNEQYF	TGTGCCATCAGTGAGGGGGACGTTAACGAGCAGTACTTC
TRBD2	few	TRBV2	TRBJ2-5	CASRLLAGGPGETQYF	TGTGCCAGCAGGCTACTAGCGGGAGGGCCTGGAGAGACCCAGTACTTC
NA	many	TRBV19	TRBJ2-2	CASSISSNTGELFF	TGTGCCAGTAGTATTTCTTCGAACACCGGGGAGCTGTTTTTT